The rows below give T cell receptor beta chains drawn from one sample of a study of blood T cell repertoires in COVID-19. Using immunoSEQ multiplex PCR, the repertoire was profiled, and TCRdb retains in-frame clones only, with some absent. The table records some 230,000 clones, just under 85% of them present only once. The material sequenced was PBMCs or T cells enriched from blood (not recorded which). The source is a woman aged 40 to 49 with acute COVID-19. The CDR3 runs from the conserved cysteine through the conserved F or W. D genes are given only for firm matches. The size entry is marked missing in some rows and otherwise reads once, few, many or a size class.

V	length	J	size	D	CDR3	DNA
TRBV3-1/TRBV3-2	14	TRBJ1-3	.	TRBD1	CASSQGDRTNTIYF	TGTGCCAGCAGCCAGGGGGACAGAACAAACACCATATATTTT
TRBV18	15	TRBJ2-7	.	TRBD2	CASSPRTSSSYEQYF	TGTGCCAGCTCACCTCGGACTAGCTCCTCCTACGAGCAGTACTTC
TRBV20-1	13	TRBJ1-1	.	.	CSASNRQNTEAFF	TGCAGTGCTAGTAACAGACAGAACACTGAAGCTTTCTTT
TRBV29-1	11	TRBJ1-2	.	.	CSVMLADGYTF	TGCAGCGTTATGCTTGCGGATGGCTACACCTTC
TRBV19	17	TRBJ2-6	.	.	CASSMVGQGFGANVLTF	TGTGCCAGTAGTATGGTAGGGCAGGGATTTGGGGCCAACGTCCTGACTTTC
TRBV24-1	18	TRBJ2-2	.	TRBD1	CATSDSFGTGANTGELFF	TGTGCCACCAGTGATTCATTTGGGACAGGCGCGAACACCGGGGAGCTGTTTTTT
TRBV5-1	16	TRBJ2-3	.	TRBD2	CASSWERERLTDTQYF	TGCGCCAGCAGCTGGGAGCGGGAAAGGTTAACAGATACGCAGTATTTT
TRBV9	15	TRBJ2-1	.	TRBD2	CASSVSGSSYNEQFF	TGTGCCAGCAGCGTTAGCGGGAGCTCCTACAATGAGCAGTTCTTC
TRBV6-5	14	TRBJ2-7	few	TRBD1	CASRRDRGMDEQYF	TGTGCCAGCAGAAGGGACAGGGGGATGGACGAGCAGTACTTC
TRBV7-9	15	TRBJ2-1	.	TRBD2	CASSPGTSGSSEQFF	TGTGCCAGCAGCCCCGGGACTAGCGGGAGTAGTGAGCAGTTCTTC
TRBV4-3	17	TRBJ2-2	.	TRBD1	CASSRPLGTGNTGELFF	TGCGCCAGCAGCCGCCCACTCGGGACAGGGAACACCGGGGAGCTGTTTTTT
TRBV3-1/TRBV3-2	17	TRBJ1-3	.	.	CASSALESFSSGNTIYF	TGTGCCAGCAGCGCTTTAGAGAGTTTTAGCTCTGGAAACACCATATATTTT
TRBV4-1	14	TRBJ1-3	once	.	CASSQDPGYNTIYF	TGCGCCAGCAGCCAAGATCCAGGGTACAACACCATATATTTT
TRBV30	18	TRBJ2-3	.	TRBD2	CAWSGTRAGGALTDTQYF	TGTGCCTGGAGTGGAACCCGAGCGGGAGGTGCCCTCACAGATACGCAGTATTTT
TRBV7-8	15	TRBJ1-2	.	TRBD1	CASSLSRQGASGYTF	TGTGCCAGCAGCTTAAGTAGACAGGGGGCGAGCGGCTACACCTTC
TRBV4-2	18	TRBJ2-1	few	TRBD2	CASSQDWDPGLVFYEQFF	TGTGCCAGCAGCCAAGACTGGGATCCGGGACTAGTGTTCTATGAGCAGTTCTTC
TRBV4-1	14	TRBJ1-1	.	.	CASSQDPRGTEAFF	TGCGCCAGCAGCCAAGACCCGCGGGGGACTGAAGCTTTCTTT